One sample yielded the 20 T cell receptor beta chains listed below, sequenced in a study of blood T cell repertoires in COVID-19. Measured with immunoSEQ multiplex PCR; TCRdb has only the in-frame clones, and not every one. In the table there are about 160,000 clones, approximately 87% of which are singletons. Sequencing was carried out using peripheral blood. These receptors were obtained from a woman aged 70-85 years with acute or convalescent COVID-19.

The chain joins TRBV7-2 to TRBJ2-1, with 7 bases aligning to TRBD1. This CDR3 spans 13 amino acids. Germline V gives CDR1 SGHTA, CDR2 FQGNSA. V dropped 4 bases and J dropped 10; count of bases not matched to a gene: 7. In DNA form, the CDR3 reads TGTGCCAGCAGCTCCCTTAGGACAGGCGAGCAGTTCTTC. It is translated as CASSSLRTGEQFF.

The V call is TRBV3-1 (or the pseudogene TRBV3-2), the J call TRBJ1-1; unclear D gene. V was clipped by 2 bases and J by 3 bases, with 10 bases between them. Looked up from germline, CDR1 is LGHDT and CDR2 is YNNKEL (reference sequence). CDR3 length: 14 amino acids. In DNA, the CDR3 is TGTGCCAGCAGCCAATCTGCGTTCTACACTGAAGCTTTCTTT. This sequence encodes CASSQSAFYTEAFF.

This chain joins TRBV9 and TRBJ2-3, with D possibly TRBD1 on 5 matching bases. The CDR3 length is 15 residues. Germline CDR1 and CDR2: SGDLS and YYNGEE. Trimming took 0 bases from V and 5 from J, leaving 13 bases between them. This CDR3 is CASSVGPVRGDTQYF. The DNA of the CDR3 is TGTGCCAGCAGCGTAGGGCCAGTTAGGGGAGATACGCAGTATTTT.

This rearrangement joins TRBV7-2 to TRBJ1-1, with a weak D call TRBD1 (6 bases). In germline, CDR1 is SGHTA, CDR2 FQGNSA. V gave up 4 bases and J gave up 6 bases, with 15 bases separating them. The CDR3 runs 14 residues. The DNA of the CDR3 is TGTGCCAGCAGCTCCCGTCAGGGGTCCGCTGAAGCTTTCTTT. Translating gives CASSSRQGSAEAFF.

The gene calls are TRBV4-2 and TRBJ2-3, with 12 bases identical to TRBD2. V was clipped by 2 bases and J by 2 bases; unmatched bases: 5. Germline V gives CDR1 LGHNA, CDR2 YNFKEQ. The CDR3 extends over 17 amino acids. In DNA form, the CDR3 reads TGTGCCAGCAGCCAAAGTGCTAGCGGGAGGGCCACAGATACGCAGTATTTT. This translates into CASSQSASGRATDTQYF.

This clone occurred a few times. The chain couples TRBV7-9 to TRBJ1-6; 8 bases fit TRBD1. The length of the CDR3 is 16 residues. Germline CDR1 reads SEHNR; CDR2 reads FQNEAQ (reference sequence). V shed 2 bases and J 7 bases; nucleotides not matched to a gene: 7. CDR3 loop: CASSLMPGQGNSPLHF. The CDR3 DNA follows: TGTGCCAGCAGCTTAATGCCCGGACAGGGAAATTCACCCCTCCACTTT.

V and J are TRBV5-6 and TRBJ2-1; 9 bases match TRBD2. CDR3 length equals 16 residues. V shed 0 bases and J 3 bases; nucleotides not matched to a gene: 4. The germline CDR1 and CDR2 sequences are SGHDT and YYEEEE. This CDR3 is CASSLAARGGYNEQFF. The CDR3 nucleotides are TGTGCCAGCAGCTTGGCTGCGCGGGGGGGCTACAATGAGCAGTTCTTC.

The chain links TRBV5-1 to TRBJ2-7; tentatively, D is TRBD1 (5 bases). Deletions cut 0 bases from V and 4 bases from J, with 14 bases between. Per the germline V gene, CDR1 is SGHRS and CDR2 is YFSETQ. The CDR3 has 15 residues. CDR3 sequence reads: CASSLAGRVGYEQYF. DNA for the CDR3: TGCGCCAGCAGCTTGGCAGGGCGAGTTGGGTACGAGCAGTACTTC.

The chain recombines TRBV6-5 with TRBJ1-3; 7 nucleotides match TRBD1. This CDR3 has 15 residues. Trimming removed 5 bases from V and 2 bases from J; junction bases left unmatched: 6. Germline CDR1 and CDR2: MNHEY and SVGAGI. The CDR3 region is CASSRTGSPGNTIYF. CDR3 sequence (DNA): TGTGCCAGCAGTCGGACAGGTTCTCCTGGAAACACCATATATTTT.

The chain carries TRBV5-8 and TRBJ1-4; 7 bases agree with TRBD1. Germline CDR1 is SGHTS and CDR2 is YDEGEE. CDR3 length: 17 amino acids. V lost 3 bases to trimming and J lost 2 bases; unmatched junction nucleotides: 10. DNA of the CDR3: TGTGCCAGCAGCTCGGGAGACAGGGCTATGACTAATGAAAAACTGTTTTTT. Amino acid sequence: CASSSGDRAMTNEKLFF.

The chain recombines TRBV5-1 with TRBJ2-1; TRBD1 might be the D (6 bases). Germline V gene sequence: CDR1 SGHRS, CDR2 YFSETQ. The length of the CDR3 is 16 residues. Trimming shortened V by 5 bases and J by 5 bases, and 20 bases separated the two germline ends. The CDR3 sequence is CASSPRIDRPDNEQFF. DNA for the CDR3: TGCGCCAGCAGTCCAAGGATCGACAGGCCTGACAATGAGCAGTTCTTC.

A word on this clone: At the DNA level, this CDR3 is encoded by other sequences in the same sample as well. The rearrangement joins TRBV18 to TRBJ1-4; 7 bases map to TRBD1. Germline V gene sequence: CDR1 KGHSH, CDR2 LQKENI. J lost 6 bases, V lost 2 bases, and 3 bases had no gene match. This CDR3 contains 14 residues. DNA for the CDR3: TGTGCCAGCTCACCAGGGCAGGGGGATGAAAAACTGTTTTTT. Translated, it gives CASSPGQGDEKLFF.

V usage is TRBV27 and J usage is TRBJ1-2; D possibly corresponds to TRBD1 (5 bases). CDR1 is MNHEY and CDR2 is SMNVEV in the germline V gene (reference sequence). Trimming took 3 bases from V and 0 from J, leaving 14 bases between them. The CDR3 loop spans 16 amino acids. CDR3 protein: CASSFLGGSANYGYTF. CDR3 nucleotide sequence: TGTGCCAGCAGTTTCCTCGGGGGATCAGCTAACTATGGCTACACCTTC.

This chain links TRBV7-2 with TRBJ1-2, with TRBD1 identical over 10 bases. CDR1 and CDR2 from the germline V gene are SGHTA and FQGNSA. This CDR3 region has 16 residues. V trimming: 7 bases; J trimming: 2 bases; junction bases outside the gene matches: 10. DNA of the CDR3: TGTGCCAGCATCGATGGGACAGGGGTGAGCAACTATGGCTACACCTTC. As protein: CASIDGTGVSNYGYTF.

This chain links TRBV19 with TRBJ1-6; D is unresolved. Trimming cost V 10 bases and J 6 bases, with 16 bases left between them. The CDR3 sequence is 14 residues long. CDR1 is LNHDA, CDR2 SQIVND, per germline (reference sequence). CDR3 nucleotides: TGTGCCATACCTGGGCGCCCTTGTAATTCACCCCTCCACTTT. Translation: CAIPGRPCNSPLHF.

The V call is TRBV29-1, the J call TRBJ2-7; 7 bases agree with TRBD2. Unmatched junction bases numbered 8, after V lost 6 bases and J lost 3 bases. The length of the CDR3 is 13 residues. Germline V gene lookup returns CDR1 SQVTM and CDR2 ANQGSEA. CDR3 nucleotides: TGCAGCGTAGCGACTAGCAGGGACTACGAGCAGTACTTC. It translates to CSVATSRDYEQYF.

The gene calls are TRBV28 and TRBJ2-3; TRBD2 aligns across 7 bases. Germline V CDR1 and CDR2: MDHEN, SYDVKM. The CDR3 length is 15 residues. Trimming cost V 3 bases and J 3 bases; bases outside gene matches: 6. The CDR3 reads CASSFRGVGTDTQYF. CDR3 nucleotides: TGTGCCAGCAGTTTTCGGGGGGTCGGGACAGATACGCAGTATTTT.

The genes are TRBV24-1 and TRBJ2-2; TRBD2 matches 10 bases. In germline, CDR1 is KGHDR, CDR2 SFDVKD. The CDR3 extends over 16 amino acids. J gave up 2 bases and V 2 bases, and 1 base lay outside the gene matches. As DNA, the CDR3 is TGTGCCACCAGTGATTCTAGCGGGGGTAACACCGGGGAGCTGTTTTTT. It codes for CATSDSSGGNTGELFF.

V is TRBV10-3 and J is TRBJ2-7; D is perhaps TRBD1 (5 bases). The V gene lost 4 bases and the J gene lost 4 bases, with 11 bases spanning the gap. Germline V gene data show CDR1 as ENHRY and CDR2 as SYGVKD. The CDR3 spans 13 residues. CDR3 protein: CAISGSTAYEQYF. In DNA, the CDR3 is TGTGCCATCAGTGGATCGACAGCATACGAGCAGTACTTC.

This rearrangement joins TRBV9 to TRBJ2-3; D gene uncertain. The CDR3 consists of 15 residues. V lost 2 bases, J lost 2 bases, and 12 bases lay in between. Germline CDR1 SGDLS, CDR2 YYNGEE. The chain's CDR3 is CASSVAVHTTDTQYF. CDR3 in DNA: TGTGCCAGCAGCGTGGCCGTGCACACCACAGATACGCAGTATTTT.